One sample yielded the 27 T cell receptor beta chains listed below, sequenced in a study of immune cell composition in non-small cell lung cancer. Using immunoSEQ multiplex PCR, the repertoire was profiled, and TCRdb retains in-frame clones only, with some absent. The data hold thousands of clones, with 75% to 85% observed a single time. The sample comprised lung tumor tissue. These receptors all stem from a human donor with non-small cell lung cancer.

In its sample, this clone was seen a few times. Because the CDR3's place on the DNA is in doubt, the DNA is left out and the CDR3 is given as listed by TCRdb. This rearrangement joins TRBV21-1 to TRBJ2-1; the D call in the table, TRBD2, was not verified against the DNA. TRBV21-1 is noted as a pseudogene. The CDR3 region is 16 residues in length, termini included. The CDR3 here is CASSKVGRGANNEQFF.

The rearrangement joins TRBV4-3 to TRBJ2-1, with D uncertain. V lost 4 bases to trimming and J lost 8 bases, with 12 bases between them. The germline gives CDR1 LGHNA, CDR2 YSLEER. The CDR3 covers 13 residues. The CDR3 is CASSREEDYEQFF. In nucleotides, the CDR3 is TGCGCCAGCAGCCGCGAGGAAGATTATGAGCAGTTCTTC.

This chain joins TRBV19 and TRBJ1-5; D uncertain. CDR3 length: 13 residues. The ends were cut back, 11 bases at V and 1 base at J, with 12 bases in the middle. CDR1 and CDR2 from the germline V gene are LNHDA and SQIVND (reference sequence). The CDR3 nucleotides are TGTGCCGGCGCGGGAGGCAGCAATCAGCCCCAGCATTTT. It translates to CAGAGGSNQPQHF.

This chain connects TRBV7-3 to TRBJ2-7, with D tentatively TRBD2 (5 bases). Germline V gives CDR1 SGHTA, CDR2 FQGTGA. Trimming took 4 bases from V and 4 from J, leaving 8 bases between them. The CDR3 loop spans 12 amino acids. The CDR3 sequence: CASSSTGYEQYF. The CDR3 DNA reads TGTGCCAGCAGCTCTACGGGGTACGAGCAGTACTTC.

This chain connects TRBV7-2 to TRBJ1-1; D is ambiguous. The germline V gene has CDR1 SGHTA and CDR2 FQGNSA. The length of the CDR3 is 15 residues. V was shortened by 1 base and J by 0 bases, with 9 bases between the two germline ends. CDR3 nucleotide sequence: TGTGCCAGCAGCTTAGTCGCCAGGATGAACACTGAAGCTTTCTTT. This sequence encodes CASSLVARMNTEAFF.

This chain joins TRBV30 and TRBJ1-2; 9 bases fit TRBD1. V dropped 5 bases and J dropped 3; count of bases not matched to a gene: 4. In germline, CDR1 is GTSNPN, CDR2 SVGIG (reference sequence). The CDR3 covers 13 residues. This chain's CDR3 is CAWSRDRDYGYTF. The CDR3 DNA reads as TGTGCCTGGTCTCGGGACAGGGACTATGGCTACACCTTC.

This chain links TRBV28 with TRBJ1-1, with a weak D call TRBD1 (5 bases). Trimming shortened V by 6 bases and J by 1 base, and 18 bases separated the two germline ends. Germline V gene sequence: CDR1 MDHEN, CDR2 SYDVKM. CDR3 length: 16 residues. The CDR3 DNA is TGTGCCAGCAGACCAAGAGGGGAAGGGAAGAACACTGAAGCTTTCTTT. Its translation: CASRPRGEGKNTEAFF.

J is TRBJ1-1 and V is TRBV25-1; D gene unclear. This CDR3 is 15 amino acids long. V lost 3 bases, J lost 4 bases, and 15 bases lay in between. Germline CDR1 reads MGHDK; CDR2 reads SYGVNS. In nucleotides, the CDR3 is TGTGCCAGCAGTGAGCACTACCGGGAGAGCACTGAAGCTTTCTTT. It specifies CASSEHYRESTEAFF.

This clone was found once. This sequence joins TRBV7-2 and TRBJ2-3, with D uncertain. The germline V gene has CDR1 SGHTA and CDR2 FQGNSA. The CDR3 length is 16 residues. Trimming shortened V by 1 base and J by 0 bases, and 11 bases separated the two germline ends. CDR3 sequence (DNA): TGTGCCAGCAGCTTAGAAGGGCTTCATAGCACAGATACGCAGTATTTT. Encoded protein: CASSLEGLHSTDTQYF.

This clone was found a few times. The CDR3 region is CASTGKGASSGNTIYF. DNA of the CDR3: TGTGCCAGCACCGGGAAGGGGGCAAGCTCTGGAAACACCATATATTTT. The chain carries TRBV2 and TRBJ1-3, with 7 nucleotides matching TRBD1. V dropped 7 bases and J dropped 0; count of bases not matched to a gene: 9. CDR1 is SNHLY, CDR2 FYNNEI, per germline. This CDR3 region has 16 residues. Supplemented by reference TRBV2 and TRBJ1-3, the full variable domain reads EPEVTQTPSHQVTQMGQEVILRCVPISNHLYFYWYRQILGQKVEFLVSFYNNEISEKSEIFDDQFSVERPDGSNFTLKIRSTKLEDSAMYFCASTGKGASSGNTIYFGEGSWLTVV.

The V and J genes are TRBV5-8 and TRBJ1-2; D not resolved. Germline values: CDR1 SGHTS, CDR2 YDEGEE. Between the trimmed V and J ends, which lost 4 bases and 8 bases, there was a span of 12 bases. The CDR3 length is 12 residues. The CDR3 spells CASSGGDGGYTF. Written as DNA, the CDR3 is TGTGCCAGCAGCGGAGGAGACGGGGGCTACACCTTC.

This clone came up a few times. The chain carries TRBV6-5 and TRBJ2-7; 9 positions agree with TRBD1. This CDR3 contains 15 residues. Germline loops: CDR1 MNHEY, CDR2 SVGAGI. V lost 8 bases, J lost 6 bases, and 14 bases stayed unmatched. CDR3 protein: CASFSAGTGTSEQYF. As DNA, the CDR3 is TGTGCCAGCTTTTCCGCCGGGACAGGGACCTCCGAGCAGTACTTC.

In its sample, this clone was seen a few times. The chain joins TRBV18 to TRBJ2-3; 8 nucleotides line up with TRBD2. Unmatched junction bases numbered 4, after V lost 3 bases and J lost 2 bases. Germline V gene data show CDR1 as KGHSH and CDR2 as LQKENI. CDR3 length: 15 amino acids. The CDR3 DNA reads as TGTGCCAGCTCACCCGCGACTAGCGCCACAGATACGCAGTATTTT. Encoded protein: CASSPATSATDTQYF.

This sequence joins TRBV11-3 and TRBJ2-5, with D maybe TRBD1 (6 bases). CDR3 length equals 13 residues. V was trimmed by 3 bases and J by 3 bases, leaving 8 bases between them. Germline values: CDR1 SGHNT, CDR2 YENEEA. The CDR3 nucleotides read TGTGCCAGCAGCTTGGGACATAAAGAGACCCAGTACTTC. This gives the protein CASSLGHKETQYF.

For this clone: Other DNA sequences of this sample code for an identical CDR3. The J gene is TRBJ1-1, the V gene TRBV5-6; D unresolved. V lost 0 bases and J lost 6, with 6 bases in between. The germline V gene has CDR1 SGHDT and CDR2 YYEEEE. The CDR3 is 12 residues long. CDR3 sequence (DNA): TGTGCCAGCAGCTTGGCTGTGGCTGAAGCTTTCTTT. Amino acids: CASSLAVAEAFF.

The chain uses TRBV6-5 and TRBJ2-7; D is ambiguous. Germline CDR1 and CDR2: MNHEY and SVGAGI. Trimming cost V 8 bases and J 0 bases, with 11 bases left between them. This CDR3 has 13 amino acids. The CDR3 loop reads CASPSESSYEQYF. The CDR3 nucleotides read TGTGCCAGCCCTTCCGAAAGCTCCTACGAGCAGTACTTC.

This clone has only a few counts. The chain couples TRBV7-8 to TRBJ1-6; perhaps TRBD1 as D (5 bases). The length of the CDR3 is 15 residues. Trimming removed 5 bases at V and 6 bases at J, with 14 bases between. Germline-derived CDR1 and CDR2 are SGHVS and FQNEAQ. The CDR3 here is CASSPRAGSNSPLHF. In DNA, the CDR3 is TGTGCCAGCAGCCCGCGTGCAGGGTCTAATTCACCCCTCCACTTT.

This clone was counted a single time. The rearrangement uses TRBV9 and TRBJ1-1; TRBD1 is a possible D gene (5 bases). CDR3 length: 15 residues. CDR1 SGDLS and CDR2 YYNGEE come from the germline V gene. Trimming took 4 bases from V and 1 from J, leaving 14 bases between them. The CDR3 is CASSPRRGGNTEAFF. The DNA for the CDR3 is TGTGCCAGCAGCCCCCGGCGGGGCGGGAACACTGAAGCTTTCTTT. Combining the CDR3 with reference TRBV9 and TRBJ1-1 gives the whole variable domain DSGVTQTPKHLITATGQRVTLRCSPRSGDLSVYWYQQSLDQGLQFLIQYYNGEERAKGNILERFSAQQFPDLHSELNLSSLELGDSALYFCASSPRRGGNTEAFFGQGTRLTVV.

The rearrangement joins TRBV7-6 to TRBJ2-5; D is undetermined. V was cut by 5 bases and J by 0 bases, with 4 bases left in between. CDR1 and CDR2 (germline): SGHVS, FNYEAQ. The CDR3 totals 12 residues. The CDR3 region is CASSRDQETQYF. The CDR3 DNA reads as TGTGCCAGCAGCCGGGACCAAGAGACCCAGTACTTC.

The chain has TRBV7-9 and TRBJ2-2, with TRBD1 identical over 7 bases. Germline loops: CDR1 SEHNR, CDR2 FQNEAQ (reference sequence). The CDR3 is 13 residues long. The junction had 3 bases not matched to a gene; V was cut back by 5 bases and J by 6 bases. For the CDR3, the DNA is TGTGCCAGCAGCCCACAGGGGCCCGGGGAGCTGTTTTTT. Amino acids: CASSPQGPGELFF.

J is TRBJ2-2 and V is TRBV5-8; weak D call: TRBD1 (6 bases). This CDR3 is built from 15 residues. The V gene lost 5 bases and the J gene lost 3 bases, with 14 bases spanning the gap. The germline V gene encodes CDR1 SGHTS and CDR2 YDEGEE. As DNA, the CDR3 is TGTGCCAGCAGGCCCGGGACACCCTACACCGGGGAGCTGTTTTTT. It is translated as CASRPGTPYTGELFF. The full variable domain, its missing parts supplied by reference TRBV5-8 and TRBJ2-2, is EAGVTQSPTHLIKTRGQQATLRCSPISGHTSVYWYQQALGLGLQFLLWYDEGEERNRGNFPPRFSGRQFPNYSSELNVNALELEDSALYLCASRPGTPYTGELFFGEGSRLTVL.

The chain links TRBV6-4 to TRBJ1-4, with a tentative D call TRBD1 (5 bases). Between the trimmed V and J ends, which lost 3 bases and 7 bases, there was a span of 9 bases. The germline gives CDR1 MRHNA, CDR2 SNTAGT. The CDR3 spans 13 residues. CDR3: CASSEERGEKLFF. The CDR3 nucleotides are TGTGCCAGCAGTGAGGAAAGGGGTGAAAAACTGTTTTTT.

The rearrangement links TRBV6-4 to TRBJ1-2; D possibly corresponds to TRBD1 (5 bases). The CDR3 is 14 amino acids. V lost 2 bases and J lost 2, with 9 bases in between. Germline V gene sequence: CDR1 MRHNA, CDR2 SNTAGT. CDR3 DNA sequence: TGTGCCAGCAGTGACGGCCGGGACAACTATGGCTACACCTTC. Its protein product is CASSDGRDNYGYTF.

As to this clone: In the same sample, other DNA sequences code for this CDR3. This chain links TRBV7-2 with TRBJ2-1, with a weak D call TRBD2 (5 bases). Germline V lookup: CDR1 SGHTA, CDR2 FQGNSA. The CDR3 has 14 residues. The V gene lost 5 bases and the J gene lost 4 bases, with 12 bases spanning the gap. CDR3 bases: TGTGCCAGCAGCCCACTTAGAGGGTACAATGAGCAGTTCTTC. Translating gives CASSPLRGYNEQFF.

The rearrangement joins TRBV6-4 to TRBJ1-5; D is undetermined. Trimming left V 5 bases short and J 4 bases short, with 18 bases between. CDR3 length equals 16 residues. Germline-derived CDR1 and CDR2 are MRHNA and SNTAGT. Here the CDR3 reads CASSFRPVGPNQPQHF. The CDR3 nucleotides read TGTGCCAGCAGTTTCCGGCCGGTAGGGCCTAATCAGCCCCAGCATTTT.

The V call is TRBV18, the J call TRBJ1-6; D is ambiguous. Trimming stripped 2 bases from V and 7 bases from J, with 18 bases between. This CDR3 has 17 amino acids. CDR1 KGHSH and CDR2 LQKENI come from the germline V gene. DNA of the CDR3: TGTGCCAGCTCACCAGTTCCCACGGGGTCGGGGAATTCACCCCTCCACTTT. This codes for CASSPVPTGSGNSPLHF.

V and J are TRBV5-5 and TRBJ1-1; D unclear. The V and J ends lost 0 bases and 0 bases respectively, with 9 bases between them. Looked up from germline, CDR1 is SGHKS and CDR2 is YYEKEE (reference sequence). CDR3 size: 15 residues. Written as DNA, the CDR3 is TGTGCCAGCAGCTTGGGTGTTCAGTTGAACACTGAAGCTTTCTTT. Its translation: CASSLGVQLNTEAFF.